This entry concerns a single T cell receptor beta chain. What it recognizes is unknown. This sample was included in a study of CD8+CD57+ T cells in acquired aplastic anemia. Turning to the study itself: Recorded DNA amounts for sorted CD4+ and CD8+ cells had an average of approximately 3 ug. Points from the study as a whole: The same twenty-nine CD8+ CDR3 sequences occurred in patients and in controls. Patient and control CD8+ Simpson's diversity was not significantly different.

The template for TCR beta VDJ and CDR3 sequence profiling was genomic DNA. TCRdb ran MiXCR on the reads and lists one entry per CDR3 protein. This repertoire shows under 200,000 distinct CDR3 sequences, about 64% found once; its top ten account for just over 45%. Per the germline V gene, CDR1 is SGHDN and CDR2 is FVKESK. The CDR3 contains 14 residues. V dropped 3 bases and J dropped 2 bases, with 11 bases sitting between them. The chain joins TRBV14 to TRBJ2-7; perhaps D is TRBD1 or TRBD2 (7 bases each). The source material was sorted CD4+, CD8+, or CD8+CD57+ T cells (not recorded which) from PBMCs. The clonotype comes from a human donor with severe aplastic anemia or a healthy control (not recorded which). The CDR3 DNA reads TGTGCCAGCAGCCAGGGAGGGGGCCCCTACGAGCAGTACTTC. It yields the protein CASSQGGGPYEQYF.